In its sample, the clone carrying this T cell receptor (beta chain) was seen a few times. Its antigen remains unknown. Clones were read by immunoSEQ multiplex PCR, and TCRdb kept only the in-frame ones, dropping some. There are 300 to 450 clones in the sample; approximately 45% occur only once, and around 47% lies in the top ten. The data stem from a study of regulatory and conventional T cells in RAG deficiency. Germline trimming cut 3 bases from V and 4 bases from J; bases unmatched to any gene: 11. The germline V gene has CDR1 MNHGY and CDR2 SVAAGI. CDR3 length: 16 residues. Findings of the study overall: Shorter CDR3s in all patient subsets; >85% Treg-Tconv overlap in Omenn. Shannon entropy was markedly lower and Simpson indices higher in RAG-deficient patients than control T-cell subsets. In Omenn syndrome, sorted "Tregs" may be peripherally activated cells.

RAG-deficient patients with SCID, Omenn syndrome, or combined immunodeficiency. V gene TRBV6-9 combines with J gene TRBJ1-1; 7 bases match TRBD1. Sequenced input: CD8+ T cells sorted from blood. This receptor was obtained from a human donor with RAG deficiency presenting as severe combined immunodeficiency. CDR3 sequence reads: CASSYWRGRWSTEAFF. CDR3 bases: TGTGCCAGCAGTTACTGGAGGGGGCGGTGGAGCACTGAAGCTTTCTTT.